The 32 T cell receptor beta chains reported below all come from one sample, sequenced in a study of blood T cell repertoires in COVID-19. Here immunoSEQ multiplex PCR was the method, and the copy in TCRdb shows in-frame clones only, minus some. The sample shows about 190,000 clones, about nine tenths of them seen only once. Sequences were obtained from peripheral blood. These receptors came from a man between 18 and 29 years old with active or convalescent COVID-19.

As DNA, the CDR3 is TGTGCCAGCAGTTTAACAAATATGAACACTGAAGCTTTCTTT. It yields the protein CASSLTNMNTEAFF. The J gene is TRBJ1-1, the V gene TRBV6-5; no clear D. The germline V and J ends were trimmed by 4 bases and 0 bases, with 9 bases remaining between them. The germline V gene has CDR1 MNHEY and CDR2 SVGAGI. The CDR3 has 14 amino acids.

This clone was recorded only once. The genes are TRBV29-1 and TRBJ2-1; no clear D. CDR1 is SQVTM, CDR2 ANQGSEA, per germline. V was shortened by 1 base and J by 6 bases, with 10 bases between the two germline ends. The CDR3 is 13 residues long. The CDR3 region has the DNA TGCAGCGTTGAAGTGACTTCGGGCAATGAGCAGTTCTTC. Translated, it gives CSVEVTSGNEQFF.

V and J are TRBV30 and TRBJ1-3; D unresolved. Trimming pared 4 bases from V and 0 bases from J, leaving 4 bases between. Germline CDR1 GTSNPN, CDR2 SVGIG (reference sequence). The CDR3 covers 12 residues. As DNA, the CDR3 is TGTGCCTGGATCCGCTCTGGAAACACCATATATTTT. Amino acids: CAWIRSGNTIYF.

The chain joins TRBV7-8 to TRBJ2-1, with D possibly matching TRBD2 (5 bases). The CDR3 is 15 amino acids. The V gene's germline CDR1 is SGHVS and CDR2 FQNEAQ. V lost 8 bases and J 0 bases, leaving 14 bases between the germline ends. The CDR3 nucleotides read TGTGCCAGCGGCTACCGCAGCGGCTCCTACAATGAGCAGTTCTTC. This encodes CASGYRSGSYNEQFF.

The chain joins TRBV18 to TRBJ2-5, with D perhaps matching TRBD1 (5 bases). Germline V CDR1 and CDR2: KGHSH, LQKENI. The CDR3 covers 15 residues. The V gene lost 5 bases and the J gene lost 4 bases, with 17 bases spanning the gap. The CDR3 DNA reads TGTGCCAGCTCAACCAGGAGACAGTTGTCAGAGACCCAGTACTTC. Residues: CASSTRRQLSETQYF.

This clone was recorded once. The genes are TRBV18 and TRBJ1-1; tentatively, D is TRBD1 (5 bases). The CDR3 is 13 residues long. CDR1 and CDR2 (germline): KGHSH, LQKENI. Trimming stripped 0 bases from V and 5 bases from J, with 7 bases between. The CDR3 coding sequence is TGTGCCAGCTCACCACCTCCAGGGACTGAAGCTTTCTTT. It codes for CASSPPPGTEAFF.

This rearrangement joins TRBV19 to TRBJ1-2; 7 bases are shared with TRBD1. V dropped 1 base and J dropped 5; count of bases not matched to a gene: 7. This CDR3 has 15 residues. Germline V gene sequence: CDR1 LNHDA, CDR2 SQIVND (reference sequence). CDR3 in DNA: TGTGCCAGTAGTATAGCCGCAGGGGGTACATATGGCTACACCTTC. Translating gives CASSIAAGGTYGYTF. The full variable domain, with the rest looked up from reference TRBV19 and TRBJ1-2, is DGGITQSPKYLFRKEGQNVTLSCEQNLNHDAMYWYRQDPGQGLRLIYYSQIVNDFQKGDIAEGYSVSREKKESFPLTVTSAQKNPTAFYLCASSIAAGGTYGYTFGSGTRLTVV.

The chain links TRBV19 to TRBJ1-2; 9 bases agree with TRBD1. With V trimmed by 8 bases and J by 7 bases, 8 bases remained unmatched. This CDR3 is 13 amino acids long. The germline V gene has CDR1 LNHDA and CDR2 SQIVND (reference sequence). The CDR3 nucleotides read TGTGCCAGTGCCCGGGACAGGGTGCGTGGCTACACCTTC. It specifies CASARDRVRGYTF.

The V and J genes are TRBV7-2 and TRBJ2-1, with 10 bases identical to TRBD2. The CDR3 spans 15 residues. V dropped 5 bases and J dropped 0; count of bases not matched to a gene: 1. CDR1 is SGHTA and CDR2 is FQGNSA in the germline V gene. The CDR3 DNA sequence: TGTGCCAGCAGCGGGACTAGCGACTCCTACAATGAGCAGTTCTTC. Residues: CASSGTSDSYNEQFF.

This chain links TRBV11-2 with TRBJ2-1; TRBD2 agrees at 15 bases. The V segment lost 4 bases and the J segment 0 bases; nucleotides outside the gene matches: 7. This CDR3 is built from 19 residues. In germline, CDR1 is SGHAT, CDR2 FQNNGV. CDR3 loop: CASSSGLAGGFFSYNEQFF. Here the CDR3 DNA reads TGTGCCAGCAGCTCGGGACTAGCGGGAGGATTTTTCTCCTACAATGAGCAGTTCTTC.

This chain uses TRBV9 with TRBJ1-1, with D perhaps TRBD1 (6 bases). Germline values: CDR1 SGDLS, CDR2 YYNGEE. The CDR3 is 15 residues long. V dropped 4 bases and J dropped 4 bases, with 17 bases sitting between them. The CDR3 region is CASSTEGGFSTEAFF. DNA for the CDR3: TGTGCCAGCAGCACAGAGGGGGGGTTCAGCACTGAAGCTTTCTTT.

The chain is built from TRBV7-8 and TRBJ1-5; D not certain. From germline, CDR1 is SGHVS and CDR2 FQNEAQ. With 5 bases removed from V and 0 bases from J, the gap between germline ends came to 11 bases. The CDR3 consists of 15 residues. The CDR3 protein is CASSDTDGSNQPQHF. CDR3 DNA sequence: TGTGCCAGCAGCGACACAGACGGTAGCAATCAGCCCCAGCATTTT.

The rearrangement joins TRBV4-2 to TRBJ2-7; 10 bases agree with TRBD2. The J segment lost 4 bases and the V segment lost 0 bases, leaving 9 bases of the junction unmatched. The CDR3 sequence is 17 residues long. Looked up from germline, CDR1 is LGHNA and CDR2 is YNFKEQ. CDR3 nucleotides: TGTGCCAGCAGCCAAGATCGGTGGCTAGCGGGAGATTACGAGCAGTACTTC. Protein: CASSQDRWLAGDYEQYF.

The CDR3: CASSVGILTGVDTQYF. CDR3 DNA sequence: TGTGCCAGCAGCGTAGGAATTTTGACAGGGGTTGATACGCAGTATTTT. The V and J genes are TRBV9 and TRBJ2-3; 8 positions match TRBD1. The CDR3 covers 16 residues. The V gene's germline CDR1 is SGDLS and CDR2 YYNGEE. With 0 bases clipped from V and 6 bases from J, the junction kept 9 bases outside the gene matches.

This clone was observed a few times. This rearrangement joins TRBV12-3 or TRBV12-4 to TRBJ1-1; D call uncertain. V lost 6 bases, J lost 8 bases, and 13 bases lay in between. This CDR3 is 12 amino acids long. CDR3 amino acids: CASSFPGREAFF. Here the CDR3 DNA reads TGTGCCAGCAGCTTCCCGGGGAGGGAAGCTTTCTTT.

The chain is built from TRBV6-5 and TRBJ1-2, with TRBD1 matching 7 bases. The junction had 4 bases not matched to a gene; V was cut back by 9 bases and J by 6 bases. This CDR3 contains 11 residues. CDR1 and CDR2 (germline): MNHEY, SVGAGI. As DNA, the CDR3 is TGTGCCAGATTCACAGGGGATGGCTACACCTTC. Its translation: CARFTGDGYTF.

This clone appeared once. This rearrangement joins TRBV5-1 to TRBJ2-5; 9 bases match TRBD1. V lost 1 base to trimming and J lost 4 bases; unmatched junction nucleotides: 8. Looked up from germline, CDR1 is SGHRS and CDR2 is YFSETQ. The CDR3 is made up of 16 amino acids. Written as DNA, the CDR3 is TGCGCCAGCAGCTTGATGGGACAGGGTCGCGGAGAGACCCAGTACTTC. Translation: CASSLMGQGRGETQYF.

The rearrangement links TRBV9 to TRBJ2-3; D possibly corresponds to TRBD1 (5 bases). V lost 1 base and J lost 0, with 9 bases in between. The germline V gene has CDR1 SGDLS and CDR2 YYNGEE. The CDR3 loop spans 15 amino acids. For the CDR3, the DNA is TGTGCCAGCAGCGTAAACAGGCTTAGCACAGATACGCAGTATTTT. This encodes CASSVNRLSTDTQYF.

The V and J genes are TRBV6-1 and TRBJ2-5, with TRBD1 matching over 7 bases. The CDR3 covers 16 residues. The germline V gene has CDR1 MNHNS and CDR2 SASEGT. V shed 0 bases and J 5 bases; nucleotides not matched to a gene: 9. This CDR3 reads CASSEASAGGWETQYF. CDR3 bases: TGTGCCAGCAGTGAAGCTTCGGCAGGGGGATGGGAGACCCAGTACTTC.

The count of this clone is one. This chain joins TRBV5-1 and TRBJ1-3; D gene ambiguous. The CDR3 is made up of 14 amino acids. Trimming removed 3 bases from V and 2 bases from J, with 9 bases in between. The germline V gene has CDR1 SGHRS and CDR2 YFSETQ. This CDR3 is CASSSTGAGNTIYF. The CDR3 DNA follows: TGCGCCAGCAGCTCGACTGGAGCTGGAAACACCATATATTTT.

V and J are TRBV21-1 and TRBJ1-5; TRBD1, the table's D call, was not compared with the DNA. TRBV21-1 is labeled a pseudogene. The CDR3 contains 14 residues. CDR3 sequence reads: CASSKPEMHQPQHF. As DNA, the CDR3 is TGTGCCAGCAGCAAGCCAGAAATGCATCAGCCCCAGCATTTT.

V is TRBV7-9 and J is TRBJ1-1; D uncertain. This CDR3 is built from 15 residues. Germline assignment: CDR1 SEHNR and CDR2 FQNEAQ (reference sequence). V lost 5 bases and J 10 bases, leaving 23 bases between the germline ends. The CDR3 loop is CASSRDAIREGRAFF. DNA for the CDR3: TGTGCCAGCAGCCGAGATGCGATAAGGGAGGGTAGAGCTTTCTTT.

There are many counts of this clone. The chain uses TRBV19 and TRBJ1-5, with 7 bases fitting TRBD1. The CDR3 loop spans 15 amino acids. Germline V gives CDR1 LNHDA, CDR2 SQIVND (reference sequence). Trimming took 4 bases from V and 0 from J; bases not matched to a gene: 3. The CDR3 sequence: CASSTTGYSNQPQHF. CDR3 sequence (DNA): TGTGCCAGTAGTACGACAGGGTATAGCAATCAGCCCCAGCATTTT.

DNA of the CDR3: TGTGCCTGGAGTCCCCAAATCCGTCTTAGCCTCCACTTT. Protein product: CAWSPQIRLSLHF. V is TRBV30 and J is TRBJ1-6; D call uncertain. The germline V and J ends were trimmed by 2 bases and 15 bases, with 17 bases remaining between them. CDR3 size: 13 residues. Per germline, CDR1 GTSNPN and CDR2 SVGIG (reference sequence).

The genes are TRBV5-5 and TRBJ1-2; D might be TRBD1 (5 bases). V was trimmed by 2 bases and J by 7 bases, leaving 15 bases between them. This CDR3 is 14 amino acids long. Germline lookup yields CDR1 SGHKS and CDR2 YYEKEE (reference sequence). CDR3 sequence reads: CASSLGTGESGYTF. For the CDR3, the DNA is TGTGCCAGCAGCTTAGGTACAGGTGAAAGTGGCTACACCTTC.

J is TRBJ1-5 and V is TRBV7-2, with D maybe TRBD1 (6 bases). Trimming left V 5 bases short and J 6 bases short, with 8 bases between. Germline V lookup: CDR1 SGHTA, CDR2 FQGNSA. The CDR3 contains 12 residues. The CDR3 region is CASSIQGQPQHF. As DNA, the CDR3 is TGTGCCAGCAGCATACAGGGTCAGCCCCAGCATTTT.

The rearrangement links TRBV5-1 to TRBJ2-2, with D uncertain. V lost 0 bases, J lost 0 bases, and 6 bases lay in between. The germline V gene encodes CDR1 SGHRS and CDR2 YFSETQ. The CDR3 covers 15 residues. CDR3 bases: TGCGCCAGCAGCTTGGTGGCAACGAACACCGGGGAGCTGTTTTTT. It is translated as CASSLVATNTGELFF. The full variable domain, its missing parts supplied by reference TRBV5-1 and TRBJ2-2, is KAGVTQTPRYLIKTRGQQVTLSCSPISGHRSVSWYQQTPGQGLQFLFEYFSETQRNKGNFPGRFSGRQFSNSRSEMNVSTLELGDSALYLCASSLVATNTGELFFGEGSRLTVL.

The genes are TRBV19 and TRBJ1-1; D not certain. The V end was cut by 3 bases, the J end by 5 bases, with 13 bases between. Germline lookup yields CDR1 LNHDA and CDR2 SQIVND (reference sequence). The CDR3 spans 14 residues. This chain's CDR3 is CASSMERRVTEAFF. Written as DNA, the CDR3 is TGTGCCAGTAGTATGGAGAGGAGGGTAACTGAAGCTTTCTTT.

The chain joins TRBV5-5 to TRBJ2-1, with 8 bases lining up with TRBD2. Germline-derived CDR1 and CDR2 are SGHKS and YYEKEE (reference sequence). The CDR3 contains 15 residues. The trim removed 0 bases at V and 3 bases at J, leaving 2 bases unmatched. The CDR3 protein is CASSLVLAGYNEQFF. The CDR3 DNA is TGTGCCAGCAGCTTGGTCCTAGCGGGCTACAATGAGCAGTTCTTC.

This chain connects TRBV18 to TRBJ2-7; 11 bases are a match to TRBD1. CDR3 length: 16 residues. V was clipped by 3 bases and J by 5 bases; unmatched bases: 9. Germline V gene sequence: CDR1 KGHSH, CDR2 LQKENI. For the CDR3, the DNA is TGTGCCAGCTCACCTTTCCGCCGGGACAGGGGGGACGAGCAGTACTTC. It specifies CASSPFRRDRGDEQYF.

The J gene is TRBJ2-3, the V gene TRBV11-3; 10 bases line up with TRBD2. CDR1 and CDR2 from the germline V gene are SGHNT and YENEEA. Trimming removed 5 bases from V and 4 bases from J; junction bases left unmatched: 6. This CDR3 contains 15 residues. CDR3 in DNA: TGTGCCAGCAGCCAGAGCGGGGGGGCCTCAGATACGCAGTATTTT. Translation gives CASSQSGGASDTQYF.

The chain carries TRBV11-2 and TRBJ2-7; D not resolved. This CDR3 has 15 amino acids. CDR1 is SGHAT and CDR2 is FQNNGV in the germline V gene. V lost 1 base, J lost 3 bases, and 13 bases lay in between. The CDR3 coding sequence is TGTGCCAGCAGCTTAGCGACGTCGAGGTACTACGAGCAGTACTTC. Translating it yields CASSLATSRYYEQYF.